These 26 T cell receptor beta chains were sequenced from one sample in a study of technical replicates of blood from several donors. TCRdb's copy holds only in-frame clones and misses some; the assay was immunoSEQ multiplex PCR. The table lists tens of thousands of clones, 85% to 95% of them singletons. What was sequenced was T cells isolated from PBMCs. The source is a human donor in good health.

The count of this clone is one. The V and J genes are TRBV15 and TRBJ1-1; the D is unclear. There are 11 residues in the CDR3. V dropped 2 bases and J dropped 8 bases, with 6 bases sitting between them. Germline V CDR1 and CDR2: LNHNV, YYDKDF (reference sequence). The CDR3 loop reads CATSRQEEAFF. The CDR3 coding sequence is TGTGCCACCAGCAGACAGGAAGAAGCTTTCTTT.

V usage is TRBV4-1 and J usage is TRBJ1-3, with TRBD1 matching over 7 bases. Trimming at V came to 4 bases and at J to 1 base, leaving 10 bases not matched to a gene. The CDR3 sequence is 17 residues long. Germline CDR1 MGHRA, CDR2 YSYEKL. DNA for the CDR3: TGCGCCAGCAGCCTCTATTCCGGGACAGATTCTGGAAACACCATATATTTT. Residues: CASSLYSGTDSGNTIYF.

The chain has TRBV9 and TRBJ2-1; 12 bases are a match to TRBD2. The germline V gene encodes CDR1 SGDLS and CDR2 YYNGEE. The J segment lost 7 bases and the V segment lost 0 bases, leaving 5 bases of the junction unmatched. CDR3 length: 16 amino acids. The CDR3, as DNA: TGTGCCAGCAGCGTAGGGGGACTAGCGGGTTGGAATGAGCAGTTCTTC. Its translation: CASSVGGLAGWNEQFF.

The chain joins TRBV4-1 to TRBJ1-2, with 9 bases identical to TRBD1. The junction had 6 bases not matched to a gene; V was cut back by 3 bases and J by 10 bases. The CDR3 extends over 13 amino acids. Germline V gene sequence: CDR1 MGHRA, CDR2 YSYEKL. The CDR3 region has the DNA TGCGCCAGCAGCCATCCGGGACAGGGCACCTACACCTTC. Protein: CASSHPGQGTYTF.

The V gene is TRBV28, the J gene TRBJ2-5; D is perhaps TRBD1 (5 bases). The V gene lost 6 bases and the J gene lost 5 bases, with 19 bases spanning the gap. From germline, CDR1 is MDHEN and CDR2 SYDVKM. The CDR3 has 15 amino acids. The CDR3 reads CASSTVWGQGETQYF. The CDR3 coding sequence is TGTGCCAGCAGCACTGTCTGGGGCCAGGGTGAGACCCAGTACTTC.

J is TRBJ1-1 and V is TRBV28; 7 nucleotides match TRBD1. This CDR3 is 14 amino acids long. Germline CDR1 MDHEN, CDR2 SYDVKM. V dropped 7 bases and J dropped 6; count of bases not matched to a gene: 11. The DNA for the CDR3 is TGTGCCAGCATCGGGCTACGACAGGGCCCTGAAGCTTTCTTT. Translating gives CASIGLRQGPEAFF. Together with reference TRBV28 and TRBJ1-1, the CDR3 gives the full variable domain: DVKVTQSSRYLVKRTGEKVFLECVQDMDHENMFWYRQDPGLGLRLIYFSYDVKMKEKGDIPEGYSVSREKKERFSLILESASTNQTSMYLCASIGLRQGPEAFFGQGTRLTVV.

This rearrangement joins TRBV10-3 to TRBJ1-2; 8 bases line up with TRBD1. The junction had 11 bases not matched to a gene; V was cut back by 4 bases and J by 1 base. The CDR3 has 17 residues. Germline assignment: CDR1 ENHRY and CDR2 SYGVKD. DNA of the CDR3: TGTGCCATCAGTGGCGATGTGCTCGGACAGGGTAACTATGGCTACACCTTC. Protein product: CAISGDVLGQGNYGYTF.

The chain couples TRBV5-5 to TRBJ2-3, with 7 positions matching TRBD2. The V gene end was trimmed by 0 bases and the J gene end by 3 bases; junction bases not matched to a gene: 10. Germline-derived CDR1 and CDR2 are SGHKS and YYEKEE (reference sequence). The CDR3 loop spans 17 amino acids. As DNA, the CDR3 is TGTGCCAGCAGCTTGGAGGGTTGGCGGGAGCTGACAGATACGCAGTATTTT. This codes for CASSLEGWRELTDTQYF.

The rearrangement uses TRBV7-8 and TRBJ1-1, with TRBD1 matching 9 bases. The V gene's germline CDR1 is SGHVS and CDR2 FQNEAQ. V lost 3 bases and J lost 9; bases outside the gene matches: 2. CDR3 size: 12 residues. The CDR3 DNA reads as TGTGCCAGCAGCTTGGACAGGGGTAAAGCTTTCTTT. This gives the protein CASSLDRGKAFF. Variable domain in full (rest from reference TRBV7-8 and TRBJ1-1): GAGVSQSPRYKVAKRGQDVALRCDPISGHVSLFWYQQALGQGPEFLTYFQNEAQLDKSGLPSDRFFAERPEGSVSTLKIQRTQQEDSAVYLCASSLDRGKAFFGQGTRLTVV.

The gene calls are TRBV4-1 and TRBJ1-2; the D gene is possibly TRBD1 (5 bases). The V gene's germline CDR1 is MGHRA and CDR2 YSYEKL. With 2 bases removed from V and 4 bases from J, the gap between germline ends came to 14 bases. There are 15 residues in the CDR3. CDR3 DNA: TGCGCCAGCAGCCAAAATGCCCCCCAGGGCTATGGCTACACCTTC. This codes for CASSQNAPQGYGYTF.

The chain uses TRBV11-3 and TRBJ1-1; D is undetermined. The CDR3 is made up of 15 amino acids. Germline CDR1 reads SGHNT; CDR2 reads YENEEA. V lost 2 bases and J lost 4, with 14 bases in between. For the CDR3, the DNA is TGTGCCAGCAGCTTACCAAAATACCCAGTCACTGAAGCTTTCTTT. Translation gives CASSLPKYPVTEAFF.

This clone was seen a handful of times. The chain employs TRBV29-1 and TRBJ1-1; 9 bases match TRBD1. Trimming cost V 7 bases and J 3 bases; bases outside gene matches: 6. The CDR3 is 13 amino acids. Looked up from germline, CDR1 is SQVTM and CDR2 is ANQGSEA. The CDR3, as DNA: TGCAGCGGTACACAGGGGGCATACACTGAAGCTTTCTTT. It encodes CSGTQGAYTEAFF.

The CDR3 loop is CASSGRPREETQYF. As DNA, the CDR3 is TGTGCCAGCAGTGGCCGACCTAGGGAGGAGACCCAGTACTTC. The chain employs TRBV6-4 and TRBJ2-5; a weak D match, TRBD2 (5 bases). Germline assignment: CDR1 MRHNA and CDR2 SNTAGT. The CDR3 loop spans 14 amino acids. V shed 4 bases and J shed 5 bases, with 14 bases lying between them.

CDR3 DNA sequence: TGTGCCAGCAGCTTACCTAGCTCCTACGAGCAGTACTTC. Translated: CASSLPSSYEQYF. The V gene is TRBV7-2, the J gene TRBJ2-7; D not certain. The germline V gene has CDR1 SGHTA and CDR2 FQGNSA. Trimming pared 2 bases from V and 0 bases from J, leaving 5 bases between. The length of the CDR3 is 13 residues.

This clone was seen a few times. The chain carries TRBV7-9 and TRBJ1-1; possible D gene TRBD1, 5 bases. Germline values: CDR1 SEHNR, CDR2 FQNEAQ (reference sequence). This CDR3 region has 14 residues. V was trimmed by 0 bases and J by 5 bases, leaving 10 bases between them. The CDR3 DNA follows: TGTGCCAGCAGCTTAGCGCCCAGGGATACTGAAGCTTTCTTT. This codes for CASSLAPRDTEAFF.

The chain combines TRBV25-1 with TRBJ1-6; TRBD1 aligns across 10 bases. V trimming: 5 bases; J trimming: 2 bases; junction bases outside the gene matches: 9. There are 18 residues in the CDR3. The germline V gene has CDR1 MGHDK and CDR2 SYGVNS. Here the CDR3 DNA reads TGTGCCAGCAGTAGGTCGGACAGGGGGACAACCTATAATTCACCCCTCCACTTT. Its protein is CASSRSDRGTTYNSPLHF. The full variable domain, rest sourced from reference TRBV25-1 and TRBJ1-6, is EADIYQTPRYLVIGTGKKITLECSQTMGHDKMYWYQQDPGMELHLIHYSYGVNSTEKGDLSSESTVSRIRTEHFPLTLESARPSHTSQYLCASSRSDRGTTYNSPLHFGNGTRLTVT.

The genes are TRBV19 and TRBJ2-2, with D perhaps matching TRBD2 (5 bases). The V end lost 5 bases, the J end lost 3 bases, and 13 bases lay between the germline ends. The CDR3 runs to 15 residues. Germline V gene data show CDR1 as LNHDA and CDR2 as SQIVND (reference sequence). The CDR3 sequence: CASSYPGLDTGELFF. As DNA, the CDR3 is TGTGCCAGTAGTTATCCGGGATTGGACACCGGGGAGCTGTTTTTT.

The CDR3 region has the DNA TGCGCCAGCAGCCCGGGACAGGGGCCTGGAACTGAAGCTTTCTTT. Residues: CASSPGQGPGTEAFF. The chain is built from TRBV5-1 and TRBJ1-1, with 10 bases fitting TRBD1. There are 15 residues in the CDR3. CDR1 and CDR2 from the germline V gene are SGHRS and YFSETQ. V shed 4 bases and J 5 bases; nucleotides not matched to a gene: 8.

The chain carries TRBV7-9 and TRBJ1-4, with D unresolved. Germline values: CDR1 SEHNR, CDR2 FQNEAQ (reference sequence). Trimming removed 2 bases at V and 0 bases at J, with 4 bases between. The CDR3 length is 14 residues. The chain's CDR3 is CASSLLATNEKLFF. CDR3 nucleotides: TGTGCCAGCAGCTTACTTGCAACTAATGAAAAACTGTTTTTT. The full variable domain, its missing parts supplied by reference TRBV7-9 and TRBJ1-4, is DTGVSQNPRHKITKRGQNVTFRCDPISEHNRLYWYRQTLGQGPEFLTYFQNEAQLEKSRLLSDRFSAERPKGSFSTLEIQRTEQGDSAMYLCASSLLATNEKLFFGSGTQLSVL.

The chain links TRBV19 to TRBJ2-2; D is unresolved. Germline CDR1 is LNHDA and CDR2 is SQIVND (reference sequence). The CDR3 has 14 residues. V was clipped by 6 bases and J by 0 bases, with 8 bases between them. The CDR3 coding sequence is TGTGCCAGTAGCGGTGTCGCGAACACCGGGGAGCTGTTTTTT. Its protein product is CASSGVANTGELFF.

V gene TRBV9 combines with J gene TRBJ1-2; 7 positions agree with TRBD1. V shed 3 bases and J 3 bases; nucleotides not matched to a gene: 5. From germline, CDR1 is SGDLS and CDR2 YYNGEE. The CDR3 spans 14 residues. CDR3 DNA sequence: TGTGCCAGCAGCGCGACGACAGGGTACTATGGCTACACCTTC. This gives the protein CASSATTGYYGYTF.

This clone was recorded once. The CDR3 protein is CASSQDGGLVGYTF. CDR3 DNA: TGCGCCAGCAGCCAAGACGGGGGGCTGGTCGGCTACACCTTC. The rearrangement links TRBV4-1 to TRBJ1-2, with D tentatively TRBD1 (6 bases). Germline CDR1 reads MGHRA; CDR2 reads YSYEKL. The V and J ends lost 0 bases and 8 bases respectively, with 13 bases between them. The CDR3 is made up of 14 amino acids.

This CDR3 reads CASTKGANQPQHF. CDR3 bases: TGTGCCAGCACAAAGGGGGCCAATCAGCCCCAGCATTTT. The gene calls are TRBV2 and TRBJ1-5, with 7 bases matching TRBD1. CDR1 is SNHLY and CDR2 is FYNNEI in the germline V gene. Trimming took 7 bases from V and 3 from J; bases not matched to a gene: 3. CDR3 length: 13 amino acids.

The V gene is TRBV10-1, the J gene TRBJ1-1; TRBD1 is a possible D gene (5 bases). The ends were cut back, 5 bases at V and 0 bases at J, with 13 bases in the middle. The germline V gene encodes CDR1 WNHNN and CDR2 SYGVQD (reference sequence). The CDR3 totals 15 residues. CDR3 region: CASSRGGDLNTEAFF. The CDR3 region has the DNA TGCGCCAGCAGTCGGGGGGGAGACCTGAACACTGAAGCTTTCTTT.

V usage is TRBV27 and J usage is TRBJ2-1, with 10 bases lining up with TRBD2. J gave up 6 bases and V 4 bases, and 6 bases lay outside the gene matches. There are 15 residues in the CDR3. Germline V CDR1 and CDR2: MNHEY, SMNVEV (reference sequence). The CDR3 sequence is CASSSSGRATNEQFF. The CDR3 DNA reads TGTGCCAGCAGTTCGAGCGGGAGGGCGACCAATGAGCAGTTCTTC.

This clone was seen only once. This chain uses TRBV19 with TRBJ1-1; 8 positions match TRBD1. This CDR3 is built from 13 residues. In germline, CDR1 is LNHDA, CDR2 SQIVND (reference sequence). Unmatched junction bases numbered 4, after V lost 9 bases and J lost 1 base. In nucleotides, the CDR3 is TGTGCCAGCGGACAGGGAAGGAACACTGAAGCTTTCTTT. Protein product: CASGQGRNTEAFF.